This passage covers 2 T cell receptor beta chains from one sample sequenced in a study of cytomegalovirus exposure and HLA in healthy donors. It was with 60 Vbeta and 13 Jbeta primers that the PCR ran. The assay was immunoSEQ multiplex PCR, and TCRdb's table has in-frame clones only and misses some. The sample lists about 55,000 clones, 77% occurring once. Sequencing was done on a sample of PBMCs. The receptors were sampled from a female donor in good health and CMV-seronegative.

The CDR3 loop is CASSARGGGGTEAFF. CDR3 in DNA: TGTGCCAGCAGTGCACGGGGGGGCGGAGGGACTGAAGCTTTCTTT. The chain couples TRBV27 to TRBJ1-1, with D possibly TRBD1 on 6 matching bases. Germline V CDR1 and CDR2: MNHEY, SMNVEV (reference sequence). The CDR3 extends over 15 amino acids. The ends were cut back, 5 bases at V and 5 bases at J, with 18 bases in the middle.

V usage is TRBV19 and J usage is TRBJ1-2; TRBD1 matches at 9 bases. This CDR3 comprises 15 residues. Germline V CDR1 and CDR2: LNHDA, SQIVND (reference sequence). V was clipped by 5 bases and J by 4 bases; unmatched bases: 8. CDR3 nucleotide sequence: TGTGCCAGTAGTCACCGGACAGGGGTTTTCTATGGCTACACCTTC. Translating gives CASSHRTGVFYGYTF.